This T cell receptor (beta chain) was retrieved from a study of T cells in Graves' hyperthyroidism and ophthalmopathy. Broader study findings: In the analysis, a 13 V-J model separated ophthalmopathy from stable hyperthyroidism.

The CDR3 length is 13 residues. CDR1 is MNHEY and CDR2 is SMNVEV in the germline V gene (reference sequence). With V trimmed by 8 bases and J by 9 bases, 6 bases remained unmatched. Graves' hyperthyroidism was deemed stable absent ophthalmopathy progression within 18 months. Extraction of PBMCs used under 13 ml of fresh peripheral blood. For this clonotype: Antigen: not known.

Amplification yielded TCR beta CDR3 regions, with RNA transcripts as the source. HTBI primers were used for first-round RT-PCR of the TCR CDR3. TCRdb analysed the multiplex PCR reads with MiXCR anew, one entry per CDR3 protein. This sample yields more than 450,000 distinct CDR3 sequences, of which around 13% are seen a single time; 14% belongs to the top ten. This chain links TRBV27 with TRBJ2-1, with 11 bases fitting TRBD2. The receptor's source is a woman aged 40-49 years with Graves' hyperthyroidism. The material sequenced was blood. CDR3 sequence: CASRRTSGPEQFF. The CDR3 bases are TGTGCCAGCCGGAGGACTAGCGGGCCTGAGCAGTTCTTC.